Listed here are 21 T cell receptor beta chains from one sample, sequenced in a study of early T cells in non-severe SARS-CoV-2 infection. In TCRdb, the 5' RACE reads were re-called with MiXCR into one record per CDR3 protein. Of about 22,000 distinct CDR3 sequences listed, 4.7% were seen once; the top ten hold 15% to 20%. What was sequenced was whole blood. The receptors shown here come from an adult who was a healthcare worker with PCR-confirmed SARS-CoV-2 infection or an uninfected control (not recorded which).

Ten or more counts support this clonotype. The V gene is TRBV20-1, the J gene TRBJ2-3; D may be TRBD2 (5 bases). This CDR3 spans 13 amino acids. Between the trimmed V and J ends, which lost 2 bases and 6 bases, there was a span of 12 bases. Germline-derived CDR1 and CDR2 are DFQATT and SNEGSKA (reference sequence). CDR3 in DNA: TGCAGTGCTAGACCGAGCGGTATGGATACGCAGTATTTT. It specifies CSARPSGMDTQYF.

Points on this clonotype: A much larger clone is a single base away; this may be a read error. The V gene is TRBV7-3, the J gene TRBJ2-7, with TRBD2 identical over 7 bases. CDR1 and CDR2 from the germline V gene are SGHTA and FQGTGA. The CDR3 is 13 amino acids. CDR3 residues: CANSSREGSEQYF. The CDR3 DNA reads as TGTGCCAACAGCTCCAGGGAGGGGAGCGAGCAGTACTTC.

The table lists this clonotype with many counts. The chain uses TRBV11-3 and TRBJ2-3; D gene unclear. The CDR3 consists of 12 residues. Germline V gene lookup returns CDR1 SGHNT and CDR2 YENEEA. Trimming shortened V by 6 bases and J by 2 bases, and 6 bases separated the two germline ends. Here the CDR3 reads CASSSNTDTQYF. Here the CDR3 DNA reads TGTGCCAGCAGTTCCAACACAGATACGCAGTATTTT.

The chain couples TRBV19 to TRBJ1-3; no clear D gene. Germline V lookup: CDR1 LNHDA, CDR2 SQIVND (reference sequence). V was pared by 2 bases and J by 0 bases, with 11 bases between. The CDR3 has 16 residues. The CDR3 DNA is TGTGCCAGTAGTATAACTACAGACACCTCTGGAAACACCATATATTTT. Encoded protein: CASSITTDTSGNTIYF.

This clonotype was counted between two and nine times. This chain uses TRBV12-5 with TRBJ2-3; D not certain. Germline-derived CDR1 and CDR2 are LGHNT and FRNRAP. Deletions cut 6 bases from V and 4 bases from J, with 14 bases between. The CDR3 covers 14 residues. The CDR3: CASGKPTGADTQYF. Written as DNA, the CDR3 is TGTGCTAGTGGGAAACCGACTGGGGCAGATACGCAGTATTTT.

This clonotype showed up many times. The chain is built from TRBV27 and TRBJ1-6; a possible D gene is TRBD1 (5 bases). Germline V gives CDR1 MNHEY, CDR2 SMNVEV (reference sequence). V dropped 2 bases and J dropped 9 bases, with 17 bases sitting between them. This CDR3 is built from 16 residues. CDR3 amino acids: CASSLTVGQGSSPLHF. The CDR3 DNA reads as TGTGCCAGCAGTTTAACGGTGGGGCAAGGAAGTTCACCCCTCCACTTT.

This clonotype came up many times. V gene TRBV6-1 combines with J gene TRBJ2-3; D is unresolved. V lost 6 bases and J 2 bases, leaving 6 bases between the germline ends. CDR3 length: 12 residues. CDR1 and CDR2 from the germline V gene are MNHNS and SASEGT. As DNA, the CDR3 is TGTGCCAGCAGGCTCTCCACAGATACGCAGTATTTT. It encodes CASRLSTDTQYF.

This clonotype occurred many times. The J gene is TRBJ2-7, the V gene TRBV9; possible D gene TRBD2, 6 bases. Trimming pared 4 bases from V and 0 bases from J, leaving 17 bases between. Germline V gene data show CDR1 as SGDLS and CDR2 as YYNGEE. CDR3 size: 16 residues. The CDR3 DNA sequence: TGTGCCAGCAGCCCCGGTGGAGGGATTCACTCCTACGAGCAGTACTTC. This codes for CASSPGGGIHSYEQYF.

At least ten counts were recorded for this clonotype. This rearrangement joins TRBV6-2 or TRBV6-3 to TRBJ2-7, with 7 nucleotides matching TRBD1. The CDR3 spans 13 residues. V lost 6 bases, J lost 6 bases, and 8 bases stayed unmatched. From germline, CDR1 is MNHEY and CDR2 SVGEGT. Written as DNA, the CDR3 is TGTGCCAGCAGCGAGACAGGGTATGGCGAGCAGTACTTC. Protein sequence: CASSETGYGEQYF.

The table lists this clonotype with many counts. The chain employs TRBV9 and TRBJ1-4; unclear D gene. There are 14 residues in the CDR3. V lost 0 bases and J lost 6, with 9 bases in between. CDR1 is SGDLS, CDR2 YYNGEE, per germline. The CDR3 is CASSVASGHEKLFF. The CDR3 region has the DNA TGTGCCAGCAGCGTAGCGTCAGGCCATGAAAAACTGTTTTTT.

The chain combines TRBV5-1 with TRBJ2-4, with D hard to call. The length of the CDR3 is 17 residues. Germline V gives CDR1 SGHRS, CDR2 YFSETQ. Trimming took off 3 bases at V and 0 bases at J, with 16 bases between the two ends. Written as DNA, the CDR3 is TGCGCCAGCAGCTCGGGCTGGGGAATCGGAGCCAAAAACATTCAGTACTTC. Encoded protein: CASSSGWGIGAKNIQYF.

The sample holds many counts of this clonotype. V gene TRBV20-1 combines with J gene TRBJ2-7, with D maybe TRBD2 (6 bases). Germline V lookup: CDR1 DFQATT, CDR2 SNEGSKA (reference sequence). Trimming took off 0 bases at V and 1 base at J, with 13 bases between the two ends. This CDR3 is 15 amino acids long. CDR3 amino acids: CSARDASGLSYEQYF. CDR3 nucleotide sequence: TGCAGTGCTAGAGATGCCAGCGGGCTGTCCTACGAGCAGTACTTC.

This clonotype was observed many times. The V gene is TRBV20-1, the J gene TRBJ2-1; TRBD2 matches at 12 bases. CDR1 DFQATT and CDR2 SNEGSKA come from the germline V gene (reference sequence). V dropped 1 base and J dropped 9; count of bases not matched to a gene: 4. The CDR3 has 14 amino acids. The CDR3 protein is CSARGTSGDREQFF. As DNA, the CDR3 is TGCAGTGCTAGAGGGACTAGCGGGGATCGTGAGCAGTTCTTC.

This clonotype was counted a few times. The CDR3 nucleotides are TGCGCCAGCAGCCAAGACAGCGGGGGGCCGTCAGATACGCAGTATTTT. Translated: CASSQDSGGPSDTQYF. This chain uses TRBV4-3 with TRBJ2-3; 9 positions match TRBD2. V trimming: 0 bases; J trimming: 4 bases; junction bases outside the gene matches: 5. Germline assignment: CDR1 LGHNA and CDR2 YSLEER. The CDR3 is 16 residues long.

The DNA for the CDR3 is TGTGCCAGCAGCTTGTCGGGGGCCATAGAGGACACTGAAGCTTTCTTT. Translation gives CASSLSGAIEDTEAFF. This sequence joins TRBV5-5 and TRBJ1-1; possible D gene TRBD1, 6 bases. The CDR3 loop spans 16 amino acids. Trimming pared 1 base from V and 3 bases from J, leaving 16 bases between. Germline CDR1 is SGHKS and CDR2 is YYEKEE (reference sequence).

This chain links TRBV7-2 with TRBJ2-3; 9 nucleotides align to TRBD2. The germline gives CDR1 SGHTA, CDR2 FQGNSA. This CDR3 region has 15 residues. The V and J ends lost 5 bases and 1 base, in that order; junction bases with no gene match: 4. The CDR3 DNA reads TGTGCCAGCAGCGCCTGGACTAGCGGCACAGATACGCAGTATTTT. Encoded protein: CASSAWTSGTDTQYF.

This clonotype was detected ten times or more. The J gene is TRBJ2-3, the V gene TRBV12-5, with 11 bases fitting TRBD1. Losses at the gene ends were 7 bases for V and 5 bases for J; bases not matched to a gene: 11. The length of the CDR3 is 16 residues. Looked up from germline, CDR1 is LGHNT and CDR2 is FRNRAP. This chain's CDR3 is CASAPRTGGAIDTQYF. The CDR3 DNA follows: TGTGCTAGTGCCCCCCGGACAGGGGGCGCGATAGATACGCAGTATTTT.

This clonotype was observed a handful of times. The CDR3 sequence is CASSFVGSDYEQYF. The CDR3 nucleotides are TGTGCCAGCAGCTTCGTAGGGTCCGACTACGAGCAGTACTTC. The genes are TRBV7-2 and TRBJ2-7; unclear D gene. V lost 3 bases to trimming and J lost 3 bases, with 12 bases between them. Germline V gene lookup returns CDR1 SGHTA and CDR2 FQGNSA. The CDR3 sequence is 14 residues long. Looking up the rest from reference TRBV7-2 and TRBJ2-7 gives the full variable domain: GAGVSQSPSNKVTEKGKDVELRCDPISGHTALYWYRQSLGQGLEFLIYFQGNSAPDKSGLPSDRFSAERTGGSVSTLTIQRTQQEDSAVYLCASSFVGSDYEQYFGPGTRLTVT.

This clonotype was counted a few times. Compared with germline, one end of the junction differs, possibly owing to a read error. The V and J genes are TRBV2 and TRBJ1-5; D possibly corresponds to TRBD1 (6 bases). The CDR3 has 14 amino acids. Germline-derived CDR1 and CDR2 are SNHLY and FYNNEI. The CDR3 DNA is TGTGCCAGCAGTGAGACAGGCAGGGATCAGCCCCGGCATTTT. This encodes CASSETGRDQPRHF.

This clonotype has at least ten counts. J is TRBJ1-5 and V is TRBV3-1, with D unresolved. V lost 3 bases to trimming and J lost 3 bases, with 6 bases between them. The germline V gene has CDR1 LGHDT and CDR2 YNNKEL (reference sequence). The CDR3 sequence is 13 residues long. Here the CDR3 DNA reads TGTGCCAGCAGCCAGTCGGACAATCAGCCCCAGCATTTT. Translation: CASSQSDNQPQHF.

This clonotype came up many times. This chain joins TRBV10-3 and TRBJ2-2; TRBD2 matches 8 bases. CDR3 length equals 17 residues. CDR1 is ENHRY and CDR2 is SYGVKD in the germline V gene. V lost 0 bases and J lost 0; bases outside the gene matches: 3. In nucleotides, the CDR3 is TGTGCCATCAGTGAGTCGAGGCGGGGGGCGAACACCGGGGAGCTGTTTTTT. This sequence encodes CAISESRRGANTGELFF.